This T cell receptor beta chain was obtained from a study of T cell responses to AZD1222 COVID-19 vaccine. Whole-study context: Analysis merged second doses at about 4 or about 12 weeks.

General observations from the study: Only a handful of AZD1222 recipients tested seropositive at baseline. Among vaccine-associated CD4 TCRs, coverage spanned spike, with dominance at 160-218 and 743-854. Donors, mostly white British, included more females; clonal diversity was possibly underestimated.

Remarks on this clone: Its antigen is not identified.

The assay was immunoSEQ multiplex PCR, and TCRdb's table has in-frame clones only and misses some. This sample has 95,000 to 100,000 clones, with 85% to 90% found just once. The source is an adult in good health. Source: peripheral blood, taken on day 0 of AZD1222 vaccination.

CDR3 sequence: CASSRRGSLGYGYTF. The CDR3 region has the DNA TGTGCCAGCAGTAGGAGGGGGTCTCTTGGCTATGGCTACACCTTC. The V gene is TRBV2, the J gene TRBJ1-2; D is perhaps TRBD1 (6 bases). V lost 5 bases and J lost 4, with 17 bases in between. The length of the CDR3 is 15 residues. CDR1 and CDR2 (germline): SNHLY, FYNNEI.